This TCR beta chain appears in the sequencing data of a study of preoperative IRX-2 immunotherapy in early breast cancer. Treatment in this sample: preoperative locoregional IRX-2 cytokine immunotherapy. Patients received preoperative, locoregional IRX-2 cytokine immunotherapy in a phase Ib study. Assay used: immunoSEQ multiplex PCR; TCRdb lists only in-frame clones, some missing. In the table there are about 98,000 clones, 80% to 90% of which are singletons. The CDR3 spans 18 residues. V lost 0 bases to trimming and J lost 3 bases; unmatched junction nucleotides: 7. Germline values: CDR1 MNHGY, CDR2 SAAAGT. The sample holds one count of this clone.

This specimen was tumor tissue, taken after IRX-2 immunotherapy. V is TRBV6-8 and J is TRBJ2-1, with 11 bases lining up with TRBD1. This clonotype originated in a human donor with breast cancer. The CDR3 DNA reads TGTGCCAGCAGTTACTCCTTCCCCGGGACAGGGGGCTACAATGAGCAGTTCTTC. It is translated as CASSYSFPGTGGYNEQFF.